This T cell receptor beta chain was observed in a study of post-analysis software for immune sequencing data. Study-wide context: As for disease course, relapsing-remitting, secondary progressive and progressive-relapsing multiple sclerosis were all included. The study's findings and limits: The study found significantly lower normalized Chao1 diversity in multiple sclerosis patients than in controls. When patients were compared with controls, about five TRBV segments were more frequent, TRBV5-6, TRBV5-1 and TRBV20-1 among them.

Researchers reported that TCR beta cDNA libraries carried unique molecular identifiers. The authors obtained roughly 0.5 million cDNA molecules from around 1 to 9.1 million T cells. TCRdb independently ran MiXCR on the PCR reads; one entry per CDR3 protein. In the table there are about 620,000 distinct CDR3 sequences, roughly 45% of which are singletons. This CDR3 has 15 residues. CDR1 and CDR2 (germline): MNHEY, SVGEGT. The trim removed 8 bases at V and 1 base at J, leaving 8 bases unmatched. A note on this clonotype: Its target is unknown.

This rearrangement joins TRBV6-2 or TRBV6-3 to TRBJ1-1, with TRBD1 matching over 9 bases. Source material: blood. The source is a girl between 5 and 17 years old with multiple sclerosis. The CDR3 loop reads CASGRQGVWNTEAFF. CDR3 coding DNA: TGTGCCAGCGGGAGACAGGGGGTATGGAACACTGAAGCTTTCTTT.